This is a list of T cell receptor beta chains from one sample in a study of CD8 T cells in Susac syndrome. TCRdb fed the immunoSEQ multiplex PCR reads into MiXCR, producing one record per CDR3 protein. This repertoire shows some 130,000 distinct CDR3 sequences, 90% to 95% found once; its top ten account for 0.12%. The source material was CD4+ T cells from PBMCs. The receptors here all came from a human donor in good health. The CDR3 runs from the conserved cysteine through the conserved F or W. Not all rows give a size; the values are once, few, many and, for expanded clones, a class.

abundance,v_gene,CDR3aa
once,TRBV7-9,CASSTGTIQTQYF
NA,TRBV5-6,CASSLSATYEQYF
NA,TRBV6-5,CASSTNIQGNEQFF
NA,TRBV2,CASTHPQVGEAFF
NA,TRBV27,CASSLIKSGLAGGGHEQFF
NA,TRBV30,CAWSQGSGQPQHF
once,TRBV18,CASSPNRDPQYF
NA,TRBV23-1,CASSAWTVPSGNTIYF
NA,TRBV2,CASSGTGLRSGANVLTF
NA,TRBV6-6,CASSLRQSLYGYTF
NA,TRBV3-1,CASSLSSGRETQYF
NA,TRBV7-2,CASSLGAGSQPQHF
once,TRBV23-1,CASSQSTSCNIQYF
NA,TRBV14,CASSQEKDLAGGSYEQYF
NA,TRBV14,CASSQAYEQYF
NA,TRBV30,CAWAGPFGPYNEQFF
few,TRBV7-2,CASSLEKHLEQYF
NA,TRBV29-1,CSGSYGTGDGYTF
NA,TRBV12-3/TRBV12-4,CASTLTAGYEQYF
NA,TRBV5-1,CASRAVDRGTEAFF
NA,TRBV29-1,CSVRSGPLRSYEQYF
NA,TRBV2,CASSEVEGIAPQHF
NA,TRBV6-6,CASRAGVYYEQYF
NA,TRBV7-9,CASSLEVGSEQFF
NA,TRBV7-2,CASSSARTPETQYF
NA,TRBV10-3,CAISDGRNQGTGEAFF
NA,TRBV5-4,CASRTTSARRDEQYF
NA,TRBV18,CASSPTSGKDTQYF
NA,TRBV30,CASSAASGRYNEQFF
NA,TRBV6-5,CASSYSVQGDGYTF
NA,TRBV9,CASSVESGDQPQHF
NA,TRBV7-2,CASSLAGAHETQYF
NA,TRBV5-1,CASGRGLQETQYF
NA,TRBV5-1,CASSLEPQETQYF
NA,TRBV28,CASRGTGAAQETQYF
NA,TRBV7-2,CASSPAENYGYTF
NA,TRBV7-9,CASSLVTGGYTF
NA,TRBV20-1,CSASSRQGFGELFF
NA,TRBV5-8,CASSMDPGGSNQPQHF
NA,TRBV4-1,CASSQDRGQGRNQPQHF
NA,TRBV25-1,CASSVSHEQYF
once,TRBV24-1,CATRVTGGSRDQPQHF
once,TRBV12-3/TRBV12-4,CASSKGLAGTETQYF
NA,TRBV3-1,CASTPLGGGGELFF
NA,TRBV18,CASSPPSSHEQFF
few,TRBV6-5,CASSYSQDRVKYF
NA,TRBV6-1,CAGATGQGAYEQYF
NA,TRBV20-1,CSARQGSREQYF